Shown below are 14 T cell receptor beta chains from a single sample sequenced in a study of blood T cell repertoires in COVID-19. The table came from immunoSEQ multiplex PCR; TCRdb's copy has only in-frame clones and leaves some out. This sample has fewer than 200,000 clones, with about 85% found just once. The sequencing sample was made of peripheral blood. The receptor source for this set is a woman in her sixties or seventies with COVID-19, enrolled during active disease.

This chain joins TRBV19 and TRBJ1-4; no clear D. The CDR3 is 16 amino acids. Trimming shortened V by 5 bases and J by 3 bases, and 16 bases separated the two germline ends. Germline CDR1 is LNHDA and CDR2 is SQIVND (reference sequence). The CDR3 protein is CASSSGPTDANEKLFF. CDR3 DNA: TGTGCCAGTAGTTCCGGCCCGACTGATGCTAATGAAAAACTGTTTTTT. The full variable domain, completed using reference TRBV19 and TRBJ1-4, is DGGITQSPKYLFRKEGQNVTLSCEQNLNHDAMYWYRQDPGQGLRLIYYSQIVNDFQKGDIAEGYSVSREKKESFPLTVTSAQKNPTAFYLCASSSGPTDANEKLFFGSGTQLSVL.

V gene TRBV7-9 combines with J gene TRBJ1-1, with D maybe TRBD1 (6 bases). With 2 bases removed from V and 3 bases from J, the gap between germline ends came to 10 bases. Germline V gene data show CDR1 as SEHNR and CDR2 as FQNEAQ (reference sequence). This CDR3 has 14 amino acids. CDR3 nucleotide sequence: TGTGCCAGCAGCTTAATAGGGGGTCACACTGAAGCTTTCTTT. This encodes CASSLIGGHTEAFF. Full variable domain (rest looked up from reference TRBV7-9 and TRBJ1-1): DTGVSQNPRHKITKRGQNVTFRCDPISEHNRLYWYRQTLGQGPEFLTYFQNEAQLEKSRLLSDRFSAERPKGSFSTLEIQRTEQGDSAMYLCASSLIGGHTEAFFGQGTRLTVV.

The chain couples TRBV11-1 to TRBJ1-2; 9 nucleotides agree with TRBD1. With 5 bases clipped from V and 6 bases from J, the junction kept 1 base outside the gene matches. Germline V CDR1 and CDR2: SGHAT, FQDESV (reference sequence). This CDR3 contains 12 residues. CDR3 in DNA: TGTGCCAGCAGCAGACAGGGGGATGGCTACACCTTC. Residues: CASSRQGDGYTF.

The chain links TRBV10-2 to TRBJ1-1, with 7 bases identical to TRBD1. In germline, CDR1 is WSHSY, CDR2 SAAADI. Germline trimming cut 6 bases from V and 5 bases from J; bases unmatched to any gene: 6. The length of the CDR3 is 13 residues. As DNA, the CDR3 is TGCGCCAGCAGGGGACAGTCGTGGACTGAAGCTTTCTTT. This sequence encodes CASRGQSWTEAFF.

The rearrangement joins TRBV29-1 to TRBJ1-4; weak D call: TRBD1 (5 bases). Germline V gene sequence: CDR1 SQVTM, CDR2 ANQGSEA. This CDR3 is 13 amino acids long. V was trimmed by 7 bases and J by 4 bases, leaving 13 bases between them. CDR3 sequence reads: CSACGGVNEKLFF. In nucleotides, the CDR3 is TGCAGCGCTTGTGGGGGGGTTAATGAAAAACTGTTTTTT.

The J gene is TRBJ2-1, the V gene TRBV5-1; 7 bases fit TRBD2. This CDR3 contains 14 residues. The germline gives CDR1 SGHRS, CDR2 YFSETQ. The J segment lost 7 bases and the V segment lost 0 bases, leaving 4 bases of the junction unmatched. CDR3 amino acids: CASSLEAGRNEQFF. CDR3 in DNA: TGCGCCAGCAGCTTGGAAGCGGGAAGGAATGAGCAGTTCTTC.

For the CDR3, the DNA is TGCGCCAGCAGCCGCCAACCTTCTTCCGACAGTAGAGAGACCCAGTACTTC. Protein sequence: CASSRQPSSDSRETQYF. The V call is TRBV4-1, the J call TRBJ2-5, with D possibly being TRBD1 (5 bases). The V end was cut by 4 bases, the J end by 4 bases, with 22 bases between. This CDR3 has 17 residues. Germline V gene data show CDR1 as MGHRA and CDR2 as YSYEKL.

J is TRBJ2-7 and V is TRBV10-3; D is possibly TRBD2 (6 bases). The CDR3 length is 15 residues. Germline assignment: CDR1 ENHRY and CDR2 SYGVKD. V lost 3 bases and J 5 bases, leaving 17 bases between the germline ends. The DNA for the CDR3 is TGTGCCATCAGTGACCCTCGGGACTTCCTAGACGAGCAGTACTTC. Residues: CAISDPRDFLDEQYF.

The chain combines TRBV5-6 with TRBJ2-1; perhaps TRBD1 as D (6 bases). With 0 bases removed from V and 7 bases from J, the gap between germline ends came to 11 bases. The CDR3 consists of 14 residues. From germline, CDR1 is SGHDT and CDR2 YYEEEE. CDR3 DNA sequence: TGTGCCAGCAGCTTGGTACAGGGCCGGAATGAGCAGTTCTTC. It specifies CASSLVQGRNEQFF.

This sequence joins TRBV18 and TRBJ1-5, with D unresolved. The CDR3 consists of 12 residues. Per germline, CDR1 KGHSH and CDR2 LQKENI. V was trimmed by 5 bases and J by 4 bases, leaving 6 bases between them. CDR3 residues: CASSGENQPQHF. The CDR3 coding sequence is TGTGCCAGCTCAGGGGAGAATCAGCCCCAGCATTTT.

The chain couples TRBV10-3 to TRBJ1-5; tentatively, D is TRBD1 (5 bases). The CDR3 runs to 14 residues. Germline loops: CDR1 ENHRY, CDR2 SYGVKD. V was clipped by 10 bases and J by 5 bases, with 18 bases between them. The CDR3 nucleotides are TGTGCCACAGAAGGAACAGGTGGGGATCAGCCCCAGCATTTT. This encodes CATEGTGGDQPQHF.

CDR3 in amino acids: CASSLIWGPRPEFPADTQYF. As DNA, the CDR3 is TGTGCCAGCAGCTTGATCTGGGGGCCGCGCCCTGAATTCCCCGCAGATACGCAGTATTTT. The rearrangement joins TRBV5-5 to TRBJ2-3, with a tentative D call TRBD1 (6 bases). Germline CDR1 and CDR2: SGHKS and YYEKEE (reference sequence). The CDR3 runs to 20 residues. The V and J ends lost 1 base and 4 bases respectively, with 28 bases between them.

The V and J genes are TRBV5-6 and TRBJ2-2; no clear D. The CDR3 has 11 amino acids. Germline assignment: CDR1 SGHDT and CDR2 YYEEEE. V shed 6 bases and J shed 3 bases, with 3 bases lying between them. Here the CDR3 DNA reads TGTGCCAGCACCTACACCGGGGAGCTGTTTTTT. This codes for CASTYTGELFF.

This clone was counted between two and nine times. This chain uses TRBV6-1 with TRBJ1-1; 9 nucleotides align to TRBD1. This CDR3 spans 15 amino acids. V was pared by 2 bases and J by 5 bases, with 6 bases of the junction left unmatched. Germline V gene sequence: CDR1 MNHNS, CDR2 SASEGT. The CDR3 bases are TGTGCCAGCAGTGAAAAGGGACAGGGTTTGACTGAAGCTTTCTTT. Translating gives CASSEKGQGLTEAFF.